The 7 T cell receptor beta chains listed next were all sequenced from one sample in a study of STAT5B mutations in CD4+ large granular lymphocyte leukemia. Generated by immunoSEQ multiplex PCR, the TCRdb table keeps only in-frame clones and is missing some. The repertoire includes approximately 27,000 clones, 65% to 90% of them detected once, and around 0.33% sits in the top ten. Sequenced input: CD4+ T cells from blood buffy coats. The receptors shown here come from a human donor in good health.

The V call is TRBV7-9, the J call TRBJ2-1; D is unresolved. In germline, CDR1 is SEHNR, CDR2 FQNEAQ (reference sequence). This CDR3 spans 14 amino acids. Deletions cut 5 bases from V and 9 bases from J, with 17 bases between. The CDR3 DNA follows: TGTGCCAGCAGCCCCGTCGCCCCCCTCGGTGAGCAGTTCTTC. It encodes CASSPVAPLGEQFF.

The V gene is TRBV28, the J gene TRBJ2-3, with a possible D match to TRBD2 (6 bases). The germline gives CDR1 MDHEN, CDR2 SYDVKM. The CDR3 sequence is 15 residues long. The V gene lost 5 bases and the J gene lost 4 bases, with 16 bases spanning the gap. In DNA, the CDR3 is TGTGCCAGCAGTCCACCGTGGGGGGACGCAGATACGCAGTATTTT. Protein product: CASSPPWGDADTQYF.

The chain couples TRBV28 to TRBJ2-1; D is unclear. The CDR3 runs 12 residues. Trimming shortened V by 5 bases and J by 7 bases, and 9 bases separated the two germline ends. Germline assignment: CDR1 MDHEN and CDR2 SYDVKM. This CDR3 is CASSPRENEQFF. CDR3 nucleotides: TGTGCCAGCAGTCCAAGGGAAAATGAGCAGTTCTTC.

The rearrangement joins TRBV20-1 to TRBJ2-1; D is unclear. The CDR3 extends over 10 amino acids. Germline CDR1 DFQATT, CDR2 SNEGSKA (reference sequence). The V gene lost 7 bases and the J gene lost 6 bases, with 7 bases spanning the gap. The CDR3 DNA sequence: TGCAGTGGTGGTCCCAATGAGCAGTTCTTC. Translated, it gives CSGGPNEQFF.

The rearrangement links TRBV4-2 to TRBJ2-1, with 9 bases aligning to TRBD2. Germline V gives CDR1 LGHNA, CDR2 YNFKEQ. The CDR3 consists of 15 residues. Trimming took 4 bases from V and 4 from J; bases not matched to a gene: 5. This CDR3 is CASSRAGGPYNEQFF. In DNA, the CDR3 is TGTGCCAGCAGCCGCGCGGGGGGGCCGTACAATGAGCAGTTCTTC.

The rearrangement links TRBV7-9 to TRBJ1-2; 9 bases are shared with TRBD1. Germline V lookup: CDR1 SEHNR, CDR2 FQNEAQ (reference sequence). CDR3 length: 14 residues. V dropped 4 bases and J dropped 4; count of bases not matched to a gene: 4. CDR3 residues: CASSSGTGSYGYTF. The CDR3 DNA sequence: TGTGCCAGCAGCTCGGGGACAGGGAGCTATGGCTACACCTTC.

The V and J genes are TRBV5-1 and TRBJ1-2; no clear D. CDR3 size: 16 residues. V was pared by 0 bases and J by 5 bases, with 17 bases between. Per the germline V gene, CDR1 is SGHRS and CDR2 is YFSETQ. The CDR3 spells CASSLGRKQHLYGYTF. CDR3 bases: TGCGCCAGCAGCTTGGGACGGAAACAGCACCTTTATGGCTACACCTTC.